The 24 T cell receptor beta chains below were found in one sample sequenced in a study of cytomegalovirus exposure and HLA in healthy donors. The PCR had 60 Vbeta and 13 Jbeta primers. Data came from immunoSEQ multiplex PCR; TCRdb stores just in-frame clones and leaves some out. Among tens of thousands of clones listed, roughly 73% were seen once. Sequencing was done on a sample of PBMCs. The receptors stem from a man in his forties or fifties in good health and CMV-seronegative.

The V call is TRBV27, the J call TRBJ2-1; 8 nucleotides align to TRBD2. The V segment lost 2 bases and the J segment 7 bases; nucleotides outside the gene matches: 7. Germline V gene lookup returns CDR1 MNHEY and CDR2 SMNVEV (reference sequence). The CDR3 loop spans 15 amino acids. This CDR3 reads CASSLEGLVVNEQFF. Here the CDR3 DNA reads TGTGCCAGCAGTTTAGAGGGACTAGTGGTTAATGAGCAGTTCTTC.

V gene TRBV11-2 combines with J gene TRBJ2-5; 10 nucleotides align to TRBD2. The CDR3 is made up of 18 amino acids. The V gene end was trimmed by 2 bases and the J gene end by 7 bases; junction bases not matched to a gene: 16. CDR1 and CDR2 from the germline V gene are SGHAT and FQNNGV. The CDR3 nucleotides read TGTGCCAGCAGCTTAACTCGAACCCCCGGGACTAGCGCCACGACCCAGTACTTC. Its translation: CASSLTRTPGTSATTQYF.

CDR3 in DNA: TGTGCCAGCAGATCGACAGGGGCGGGCCACAATGAGCAGTTCTTC. It specifies CASRSTGAGHNEQFF. This chain joins TRBV6-5 and TRBJ2-1, with 8 nucleotides matching TRBD1. The germline V gene encodes CDR1 MNHEY and CDR2 SVGAGI. CDR3 length: 15 amino acids. V shed 6 bases and J 5 bases; nucleotides not matched to a gene: 9.

This chain links TRBV2 with TRBJ1-6; D gene uncertain. Germline-derived CDR1 and CDR2 are SNHLY and FYNNEI. CDR3 length equals 15 residues. Trimming shortened V by 2 bases and J by 0 bases, and 5 bases separated the two germline ends. The CDR3 coding sequence is TGTGCCAGCAGTGAACTAAGCTCCTATAATTCACCCCTCCACTTT. This gives the protein CASSELSSYNSPLHF.

V and J are TRBV27 and TRBJ1-1; the match to TRBD1 covers 8 bases. The CDR3 is made up of 14 amino acids. The germline V gene has CDR1 MNHEY and CDR2 SMNVEV (reference sequence). Trimming at V came to 3 bases and at J to 4 bases, leaving 4 bases not matched to a gene. CDR3 loop: CASSFDRGGTEAFF. The DNA of the CDR3 is TGTGCCAGCAGTTTTGACAGGGGAGGCACTGAAGCTTTCTTT.

The chain recombines TRBV28 with TRBJ1-6; a weak D match, TRBD1 (6 bases). V lost 6 bases and J lost 11, with 14 bases in between. The V gene's germline CDR1 is MDHEN and CDR2 SYDVKM. This CDR3 has 13 residues. CDR3 DNA sequence: TGTGCCAGCAGGATGGACAGCCTCACACCCCTCCACTTT. Translation: CASRMDSLTPLHF.

This clone was counted a single time. The CDR3 DNA reads TGTGCCAGCAGCTTGGGCGGGAGGGTCGATGAGCAGTTCTTC. Protein product: CASSLGGRVDEQFF. The rearrangement links TRBV5-4 to TRBJ2-1; 9 positions agree with TRBD2. The CDR3 loop spans 14 amino acids. V shed 0 bases, J shed 8 bases, and the junction held 3 bases outside the gene matches. From germline, CDR1 is SGHNT and CDR2 YYREEE (reference sequence).

This clone was counted between two and nine times. The CDR3: CASSFLIPGRGYEQYF. The CDR3 DNA is TGTGCCAGCAGCTTTCTTATCCCCGGGCGGGGGTACGAGCAGTACTTC. This chain links TRBV11-2 with TRBJ2-7; TRBD2 aligns across 7 bases. The germline gives CDR1 SGHAT, CDR2 FQNNGV. This CDR3 has 16 amino acids. The trim removed 3 bases at V and 4 bases at J, leaving 12 bases unmatched.

V and J are TRBV7-8 and TRBJ1-5; D is possibly TRBD1 (5 bases). Germline V lookup: CDR1 SGHVS, CDR2 FQNEAQ. The CDR3 has 14 amino acids. Trimming cost V 3 bases and J 10 bases, with 16 bases left between them. The CDR3 DNA reads as TGTGCCAGCAGCTTCAATCAACAGGCGAATCCCCAGCATTTT. Translation: CASSFNQQANPQHF.

The chain carries TRBV7-2 and TRBJ1-2, with 7 bases that match TRBD1. Germline V gives CDR1 SGHTA, CDR2 FQGNSA. This CDR3 contains 15 residues. Trimming took 5 bases from V and 3 from J; bases not matched to a gene: 9. CDR3 DNA sequence: TGTGCCAGCAGCGCAAGCTTAACAGGGGACTATGGCTACACCTTC. Translated, it gives CASSASLTGDYGYTF.

The rearrangement links TRBV6-5 to TRBJ2-5; no clear D. The DNA end favors TRBJ2-7, so the J call may be wrong. Germline V gene data show CDR1 as MNHEY and CDR2 as SVGAGI. The CDR3 is 11 residues long. CDR3 sequence (DNA): TGTGCCAGCAGTTACCTCCGCGAGCAGTACTTC. It translates to CASSYLREQYF.

Only a few counts were recorded for this clone. The rearrangement uses TRBV5-6 and TRBJ2-7; 11 bases are a match to TRBD2. Germline values: CDR1 SGHDT, CDR2 YYEEEE. The CDR3 length is 15 residues. With V trimmed by 1 base and J by 0 bases, 0 bases remained unmatched. The CDR3 reads CASSLTSGSSYEQYF. DNA for the CDR3: TGTGCCAGCAGCTTGACTAGCGGGAGCTCCTACGAGCAGTACTTC.

J is TRBJ2-2 and V is TRBV18; D perhaps matches TRBD2 (5 bases). V gave up 0 bases and J gave up 1 base, with 12 bases separating them. This CDR3 has 17 amino acids. Germline lookup yields CDR1 KGHSH and CDR2 LQKENI. The CDR3 DNA reads TGTGCCAGCTCACCACCGAGGGCAGCTCAGAACACCGGGGAGCTGTTTTTT. Translation: CASSPPRAAQNTGELFF. The whole variable domain, filled in from reference TRBV18 and TRBJ2-2, reads NAGVMQNPRHLVRRRGQEARLRCSPMKGHSHVYWYRQLPEEGLKFMVYLQKENIIDESGMPKERFSAEFPKEGPSILRIQQVVRGDSAAYFCASSPPRAAQNTGELFFGEGSRLTVL.

Concerning this clone itself: At one of its ends the junction is not consistent with the germline gene, which may arise from a read error. The rearrangement uses TRBV10-1 and TRBJ2-7; 10 bases are shared with TRBD1. This CDR3 spans 13 amino acids. The germline gives CDR1 WNHNN, CDR2 SYGVQD (reference sequence). CDR3 protein: CASGDRGLYEQYF. The CDR3 nucleotides read TGCGCCAGCGGTGACAGGGGGCTCTACGAGCAGTACTTC.

This chain joins TRBV6-1 and TRBJ2-7; D remains ambiguous. Per the germline V gene, CDR1 is MNHNS and CDR2 is SASEGT. The CDR3 runs to 12 residues. V lost 8 bases and J 3 bases, leaving 11 bases between the germline ends. CDR3 sequence (DNA): TGTGCCAGCCGAGCCTACGACTACGAGCAGTACTTC. Translating gives CASRAYDYEQYF.

With regard to this clone: A read error may produce the germline difference seen at one junction end. The V gene is TRBV7-9, the J gene TRBJ1-1; the D is unclear. The CDR3 consists of 12 residues. CDR1 is SEHNR and CDR2 is FQNEAQ in the germline V gene (reference sequence). In DNA form, the CDR3 reads TGTTCCAGCAGCTTAGGTCGGGGTGAAGCTTTCTTT. Its translation is CSSSLGRGEAFF.

This clone was picked up a small number of times. J is TRBJ2-1 and V is TRBV28; tentatively, D is TRBD2 (6 bases). The CDR3 has 17 amino acids. Trimming took 3 bases from V and 6 from J, leaving 21 bases between them. CDR1 is MDHEN and CDR2 is SYDVKM in the germline V gene. DNA for the CDR3: TGTGCCAGCAGTTTTAGCTTGGGACTCTCTCCTATCAATGAGCAGTTCTTC. It yields the protein CASSFSLGLSPINEQFF.

The genes are TRBV10-3 and TRBJ1-5, with 7 bases lining up with TRBD1. V shed 4 bases, J shed 3 bases, and the junction held 18 bases outside the gene matches. The germline V gene encodes CDR1 ENHRY and CDR2 SYGVKD. This CDR3 is 19 amino acids long. CDR3 sequence: CAISVGRGQGGSVNQPQHF. The CDR3, as DNA: TGTGCCATCAGTGTCGGTCGGGGGCAGGGGGGCAGTGTCAATCAGCCCCAGCATTTT.

The chain combines TRBV11-2 with TRBJ2-7; D might be TRBD1 (6 bases). CDR1 and CDR2 (germline): SGHAT, FQNNGV. The V gene lost 0 bases and the J gene lost 7 bases, with 16 bases spanning the gap. The CDR3 extends over 15 amino acids. CDR3 loop: CASSLDPRNRDEQYF. The CDR3 nucleotides read TGTGCCAGCAGCTTAGATCCTAGAAACAGGGATGAGCAGTACTTC. The full variable domain, with the rest looked up from reference TRBV11-2 and TRBJ2-7, is EAGVAQSPRYKIIEKRQSVAFWCNPISGHATLYWYQQILGQGPKLLIQFQNNGVVDDSQLPKDRFSAERLKGVDSTLKIQPAKLEDSAVYLCASSLDPRNRDEQYFGPGTRLTVT.

This clone was detected ten times or more. This rearrangement joins TRBV6-1 to TRBJ2-2, with 9 positions matching TRBD2. Per the germline V gene, CDR1 is MNHNS and CDR2 is SASEGT. The CDR3 consists of 15 residues. Trimming at V came to 2 bases and at J to 5 bases, leaving 3 bases not matched to a gene. The CDR3 coding sequence is TGTGCCAGCAGTGAAACGCGGGGGGGAACCGGGGAGCTGTTTTTT. Encoded protein: CASSETRGGTGELFF.

This sequence joins TRBV6-1 and TRBJ2-1; 9 bases match TRBD2. Trimming removed 2 bases from V and 6 bases from J; junction bases left unmatched: 5. Per the germline V gene, CDR1 is MNHNS and CDR2 is SASEGT. The CDR3 covers 15 residues. CDR3 amino acids: CASSEWRGGRNEQFF. The CDR3 coding sequence is TGTGCCAGCAGTGAATGGCGGGGGGGCCGCAATGAGCAGTTCTTC.

In this sample, this clone turned up a few times. The V call is TRBV7-6, the J call TRBJ1-1; D might be TRBD1 (5 bases). The CDR3 has 12 residues. Germline assignment: CDR1 SGHVS and CDR2 FNYEAQ. V lost 2 bases and J 8 bases, leaving 9 bases between the germline ends. Here the CDR3 reads CASSLTGSEAFF. For the CDR3, the DNA is TGTGCCAGCAGCTTAACAGGTAGCGAAGCTTTCTTT.

The chain has TRBV27 and TRBJ1-2; 7 bases line up with TRBD1. The J segment lost 8 bases and the V segment lost 5 bases, leaving 14 bases of the junction unmatched. The CDR3 covers 15 residues. The germline gives CDR1 MNHEY, CDR2 SMNVEV (reference sequence). CDR3 sequence (DNA): TGTGCCAGCAGTCCCGACCAAGGAGGGGGCGAAGGCTACACCTTC. It codes for CASSPDQGGGEGYTF.

This clone has a handful of counts. The chain combines TRBV6-6 with TRBJ2-7; D perhaps matches TRBD1 (7 bases). CDR1 is MNHNY, CDR2 SVGAGI, per germline (reference sequence). Between the trimmed V and J ends, which lost 6 bases and 3 bases, there was a span of 15 bases. The CDR3 has 14 residues. The CDR3 DNA reads as TGTGCCAGCAGAGCAGGGGGGAGTAGCTACGAGCAGTACTTC. This translates into CASRAGGSSYEQYF.